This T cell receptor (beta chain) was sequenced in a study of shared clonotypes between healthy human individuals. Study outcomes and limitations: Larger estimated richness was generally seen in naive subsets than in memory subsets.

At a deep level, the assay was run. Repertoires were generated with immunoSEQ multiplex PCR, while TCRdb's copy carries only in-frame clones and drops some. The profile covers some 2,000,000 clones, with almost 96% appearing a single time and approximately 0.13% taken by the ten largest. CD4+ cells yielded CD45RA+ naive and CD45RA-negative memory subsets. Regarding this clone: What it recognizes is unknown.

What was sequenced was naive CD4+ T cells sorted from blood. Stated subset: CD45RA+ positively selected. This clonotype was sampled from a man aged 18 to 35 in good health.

The CDR3: CSVEDGAGELFF. As DNA, the CDR3 is TGCAGCGTTGAAGATGGTGCCGGGGAGCTGTTTTTT. This rearrangement joins TRBV29-1 to TRBJ2-2; no clear D gene. Germline V gives CDR1 SQVTM, CDR2 ANQGSEA. V was pared by 0 bases and J by 6 bases, with 5 bases between. The CDR3 extends over 12 amino acids.